The 3 T cell receptor beta chains given below trace back to one sample, sequenced in a study of metastatic and nonmetastatic thyroid tumors. TCRdb reprocessed the PCR reads using MiXCR. This table holds around 20,000 clones, roughly 22% found once. There were no patients who had received any treatment before thyroid surgery. The material sequenced was adjacent normal tissue. The receptors were sampled from a female donor with papillary thyroid cancer or a benign thyroid nodule (not recorded which). Some clones in this sample may be carry-over from other donors' samples.

This clone showed up just a few times. The J gene is TRBJ1-1, the V gene TRBV12-3 or TRBV12-4, with D tentatively TRBD1 (6 bases). The ends were cut back, 3 bases at V and 5 bases at J, with 13 bases in the middle. The CDR3 spans 14 residues. DNA for the CDR3: TGTGCCAGCAGTTTCGGGGGGCCCGGAACTGAAGCTTTCTTT. This sequence encodes CASSFGGPGTEAFF.

The chain employs TRBV6-2 or TRBV6-3 and TRBJ2-5; D is ambiguous. V dropped 2 bases and J dropped 2 bases, with 24 bases sitting between them. The CDR3 contains 19 residues. From germline, CDR1 is MNHEY and CDR2 SVGEGT. CDR3: CASSYPRGQVAGVQETQYF. CDR3 nucleotide sequence: TGTGCCAGCAGTTACCCCAGAGGTCAAGTAGCTGGAGTTCAAGAGACCCAGTACTTC.

This clone has only a few counts. The genes are TRBV6-4 and TRBJ1-1; 8 nucleotides match TRBD1. Germline CDR1 reads MRHNA; CDR2 reads SNTAGT. J gave up 4 bases and V 5 bases, and 3 bases lay outside the gene matches. CDR3 length: 13 amino acids. CDR3 in amino acids: CASSWTGSTEAFF. DNA of the CDR3: TGTGCCAGCAGTTGGACAGGGTCCACTGAAGCTTTCTTT.